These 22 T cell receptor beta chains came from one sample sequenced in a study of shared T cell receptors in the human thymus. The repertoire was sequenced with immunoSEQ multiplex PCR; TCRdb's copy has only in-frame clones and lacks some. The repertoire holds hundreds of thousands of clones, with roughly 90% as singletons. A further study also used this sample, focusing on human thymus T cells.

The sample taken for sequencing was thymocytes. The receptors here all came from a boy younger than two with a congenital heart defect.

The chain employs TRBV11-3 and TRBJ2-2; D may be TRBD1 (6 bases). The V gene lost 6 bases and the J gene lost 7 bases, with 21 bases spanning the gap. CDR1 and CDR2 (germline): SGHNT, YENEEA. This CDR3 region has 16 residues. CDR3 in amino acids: CASRPPDRPSGGELFF. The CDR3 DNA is TGTGCCAGCAGGCCGCCCGACAGGCCGTCGGGCGGGGAGCTGTTTTTT. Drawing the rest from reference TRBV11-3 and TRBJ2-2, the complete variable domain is EAGVVQSPRYKIIEKKQPVAFWCNPISGHNTLYWYLQNLGQGPELLIRYENEEAVDDSQLPKDRFSAERLKGVDSTLKIQPAELGDSAVYLCASRPPDRPSGGELFFGEGSRLTVL.

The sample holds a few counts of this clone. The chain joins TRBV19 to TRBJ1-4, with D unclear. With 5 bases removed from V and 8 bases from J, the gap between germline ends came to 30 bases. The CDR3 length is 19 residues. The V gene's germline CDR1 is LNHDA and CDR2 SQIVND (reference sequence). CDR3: CASSGRPVLGEGPLEKLFF. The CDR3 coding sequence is TGTGCCAGTAGTGGGAGACCGGTCTTGGGAGAGGGTCCTTTGGAAAAACTGTTTTTT.

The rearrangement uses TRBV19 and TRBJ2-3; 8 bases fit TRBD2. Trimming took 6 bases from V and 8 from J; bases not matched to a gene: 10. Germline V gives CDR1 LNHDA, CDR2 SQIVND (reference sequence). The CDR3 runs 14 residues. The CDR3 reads CASSLDTREGTQYF. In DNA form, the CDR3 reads TGTGCCAGTAGCCTGGACACCCGGGAGGGTACGCAGTATTTT. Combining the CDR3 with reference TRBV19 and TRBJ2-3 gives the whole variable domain DGGITQSPKYLFRKEGQNVTLSCEQNLNHDAMYWYRQDPGQGLRLIYYSQIVNDFQKGDIAEGYSVSREKKESFPLTVTSAQKNPTAFYLCASSLDTREGTQYFGPGTRLTVL.

The CDR3 nucleotides are TGCGCCAGCAGCCAAAGGGGGAGGGATCGCCCATTGTTAAATGAGCAGTTCTTC. This gives the protein CASSQRGRDRPLLNEQFF. The J gene is TRBJ2-1, the V gene TRBV4-3; maybe TRBD2 (7 bases). This CDR3 spans 18 amino acids. CDR1 and CDR2 (germline): LGHNA, YSLEER. V lost 2 bases, J lost 7 bases, and 24 bases lay in between.

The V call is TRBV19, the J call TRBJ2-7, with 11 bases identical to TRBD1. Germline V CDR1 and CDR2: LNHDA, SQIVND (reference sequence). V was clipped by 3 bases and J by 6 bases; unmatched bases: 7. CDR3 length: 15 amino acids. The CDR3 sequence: CASSIPGTGGSEQYF. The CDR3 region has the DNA TGTGCCAGTAGTATTCCTGGGACAGGGGGTTCCGAGCAGTACTTC. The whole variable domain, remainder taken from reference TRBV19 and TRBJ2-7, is DGGITQSPKYLFRKEGQNVTLSCEQNLNHDAMYWYRQDPGQGLRLIYYSQIVNDFQKGDIAEGYSVSREKKESFPLTVTSAQKNPTAFYLCASSIPGTGGSEQYFGPGTRLTVT.

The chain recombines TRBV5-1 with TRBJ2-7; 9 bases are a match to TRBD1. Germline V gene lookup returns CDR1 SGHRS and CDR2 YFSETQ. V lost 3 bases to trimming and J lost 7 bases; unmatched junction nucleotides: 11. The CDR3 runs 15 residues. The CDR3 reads CASSSKPGQGREQYF. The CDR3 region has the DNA TGCGCCAGCAGCTCTAAACCGGGACAGGGCAGAGAGCAGTACTTC.

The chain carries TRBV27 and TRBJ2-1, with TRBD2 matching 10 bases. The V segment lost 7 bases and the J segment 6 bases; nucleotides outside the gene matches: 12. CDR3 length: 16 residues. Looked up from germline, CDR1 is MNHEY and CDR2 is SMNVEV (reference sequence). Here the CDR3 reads CASTPLGASGSNEQFF. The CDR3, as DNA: TGTGCCAGCACTCCCTTGGGGGCTAGCGGGAGCAATGAGCAGTTCTTC.

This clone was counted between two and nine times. CDR3 sequence reads: CASSCRDRATDTQYF. The CDR3 nucleotides read TGCGCCAGCAGCTGCCGGGACAGGGCCACAGATACGCAGTATTTT. This chain joins TRBV4-3 and TRBJ2-3, with 9 nucleotides matching TRBD1. The CDR3 loop spans 15 amino acids. V shed 5 bases and J 2 bases; nucleotides not matched to a gene: 5. CDR1 is LGHNA and CDR2 is YSLEER in the germline V gene.

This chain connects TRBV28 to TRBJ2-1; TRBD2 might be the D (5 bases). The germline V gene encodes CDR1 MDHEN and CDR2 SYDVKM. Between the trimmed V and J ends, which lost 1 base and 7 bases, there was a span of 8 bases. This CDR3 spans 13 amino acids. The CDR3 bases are TGTGCCAGCAGTTTATCTGGCGGGAATGAGCAGTTCTTC. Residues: CASSLSGGNEQFF.

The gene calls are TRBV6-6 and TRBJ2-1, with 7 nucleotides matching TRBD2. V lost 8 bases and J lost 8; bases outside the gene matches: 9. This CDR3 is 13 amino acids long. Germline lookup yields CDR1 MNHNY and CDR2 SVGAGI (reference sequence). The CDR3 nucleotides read TGTGCCAGCCGGGGGGAGAAGCCAGATGAGCAGTTCTTC. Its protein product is CASRGEKPDEQFF.

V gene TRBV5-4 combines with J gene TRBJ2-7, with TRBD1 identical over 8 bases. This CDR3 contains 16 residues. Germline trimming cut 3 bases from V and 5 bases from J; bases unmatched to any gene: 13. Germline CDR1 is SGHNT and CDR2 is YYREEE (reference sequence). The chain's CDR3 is CASSCDSGTGGNEQYF. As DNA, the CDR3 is TGTGCCAGCAGCTGCGACTCTGGGACAGGAGGTAACGAGCAGTACTTC.

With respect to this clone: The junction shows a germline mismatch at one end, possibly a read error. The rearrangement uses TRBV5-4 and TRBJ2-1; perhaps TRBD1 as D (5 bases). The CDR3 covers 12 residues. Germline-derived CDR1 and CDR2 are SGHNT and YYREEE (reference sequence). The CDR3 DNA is TGTGCCAGCAGCTCCCCTAGGGGCAAGCCGGTCTTC. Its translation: CASSSPRGKPVF.

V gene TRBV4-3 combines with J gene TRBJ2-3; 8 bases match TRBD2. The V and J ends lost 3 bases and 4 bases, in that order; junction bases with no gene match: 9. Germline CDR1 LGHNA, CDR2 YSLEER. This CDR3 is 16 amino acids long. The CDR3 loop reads CASSHKAGDGSDTQYF. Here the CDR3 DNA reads TGCGCCAGCAGCCACAAAGCGGGAGACGGTTCAGATACGCAGTATTTT.

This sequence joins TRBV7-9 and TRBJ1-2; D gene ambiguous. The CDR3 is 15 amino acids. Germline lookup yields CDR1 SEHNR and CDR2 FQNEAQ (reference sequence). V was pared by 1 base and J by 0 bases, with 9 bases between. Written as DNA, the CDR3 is TGTGCCAGCAGCTTAGACGTGAGAGCTAACTATGGCTACACCTTC. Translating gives CASSLDVRANYGYTF. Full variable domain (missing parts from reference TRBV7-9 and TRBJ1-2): DTGVSQNPRHKITKRGQNVTFRCDPISEHNRLYWYRQTLGQGPEFLTYFQNEAQLEKSRLLSDRFSAERPKGSFSTLEIQRTEQGDSAMYLCASSLDVRANYGYTFGSGTRLTVV.

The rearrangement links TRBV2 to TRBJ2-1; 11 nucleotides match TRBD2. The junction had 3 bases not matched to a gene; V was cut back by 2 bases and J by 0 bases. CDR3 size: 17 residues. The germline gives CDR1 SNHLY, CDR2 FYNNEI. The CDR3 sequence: CASSELAGGHSYNEQFF. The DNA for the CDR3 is TGTGCCAGCAGTGAACTAGCGGGAGGTCACTCCTACAATGAGCAGTTCTTC.

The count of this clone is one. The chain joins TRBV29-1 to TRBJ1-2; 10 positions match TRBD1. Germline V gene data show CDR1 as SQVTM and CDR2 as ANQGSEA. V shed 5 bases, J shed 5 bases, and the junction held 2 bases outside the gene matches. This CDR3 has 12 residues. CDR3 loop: CSVTDRGYGYTF. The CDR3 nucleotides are TGCAGCGTTACGGACAGGGGGTATGGCTACACCTTC.

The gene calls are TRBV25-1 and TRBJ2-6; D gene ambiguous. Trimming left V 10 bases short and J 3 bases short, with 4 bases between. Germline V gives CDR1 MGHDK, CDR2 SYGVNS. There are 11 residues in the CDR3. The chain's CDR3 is CAIRGANVLTF. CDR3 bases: TGTGCCATTCGTGGGGCCAACGTCCTGACTTTC.

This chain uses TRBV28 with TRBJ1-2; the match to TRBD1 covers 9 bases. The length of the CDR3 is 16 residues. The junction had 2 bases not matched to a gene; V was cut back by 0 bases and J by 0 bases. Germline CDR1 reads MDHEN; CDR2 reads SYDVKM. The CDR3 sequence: CASSLWGTGSNYGYTF. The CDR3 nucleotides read TGTGCCAGCAGTTTATGGGGGACAGGGTCTAACTATGGCTACACCTTC.

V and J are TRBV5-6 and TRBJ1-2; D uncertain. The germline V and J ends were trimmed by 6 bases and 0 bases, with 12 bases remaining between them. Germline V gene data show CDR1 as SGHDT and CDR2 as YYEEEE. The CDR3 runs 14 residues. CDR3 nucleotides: TGTGCCAGCACCCTCTCGCGGGCTAACTATGGCTACACCTTC. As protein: CASTLSRANYGYTF.

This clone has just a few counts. The CDR3 protein is CASNDRGITGELFF. In DNA, the CDR3 is TGTGCCAGCAATGACAGGGGTATCACCGGGGAGCTGTTTTTT. The chain uses TRBV11-3 and TRBJ2-2, with 8 bases matching TRBD1. Germline V CDR1 and CDR2: SGHNT, YENEEA. J was trimmed by 4 bases and V by 7 bases; bases with no gene match: 5. This CDR3 comprises 14 residues. Full variable domain (remainder filled in from reference TRBV11-3 and TRBJ2-2): EAGVVQSPRYKIIEKKQPVAFWCNPISGHNTLYWYLQNLGQGPELLIRYENEEAVDDSQLPKDRFSAERLKGVDSTLKIQPAELGDSAVYLCASNDRGITGELFFGEGSRLTVL.

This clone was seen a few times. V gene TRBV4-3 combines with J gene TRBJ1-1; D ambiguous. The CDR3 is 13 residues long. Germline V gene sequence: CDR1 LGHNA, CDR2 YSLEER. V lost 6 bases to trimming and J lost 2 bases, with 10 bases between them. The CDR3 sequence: CASSARGNTEAFF. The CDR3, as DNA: TGCGCCAGCAGTGCTCGGGGAAACACTGAAGCTTTCTTT.

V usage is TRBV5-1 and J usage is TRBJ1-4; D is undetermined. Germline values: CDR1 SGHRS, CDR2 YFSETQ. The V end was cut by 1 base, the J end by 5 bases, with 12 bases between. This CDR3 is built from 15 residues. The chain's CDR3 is CASSLRPGGNEKLFF. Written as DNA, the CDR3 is TGCGCCAGCAGCTTGAGACCGGGTGGGAATGAAAAACTGTTTTTT.